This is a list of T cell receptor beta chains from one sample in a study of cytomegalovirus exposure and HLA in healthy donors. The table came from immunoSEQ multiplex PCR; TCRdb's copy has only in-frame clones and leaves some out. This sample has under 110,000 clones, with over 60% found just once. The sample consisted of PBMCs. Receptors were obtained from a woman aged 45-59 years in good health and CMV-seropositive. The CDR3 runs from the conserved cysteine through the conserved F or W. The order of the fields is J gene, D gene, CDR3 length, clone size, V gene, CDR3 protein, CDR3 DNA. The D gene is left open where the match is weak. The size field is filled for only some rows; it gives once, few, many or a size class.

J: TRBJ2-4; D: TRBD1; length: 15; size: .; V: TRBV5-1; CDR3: CASSLADRDENIQYF; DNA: TGCGCCAGCAGCTTGGCCGACAGGGACGAAAACATTCAGTACTTC
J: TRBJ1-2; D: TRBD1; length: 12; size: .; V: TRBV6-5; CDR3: CASRTGESGYTF; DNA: TGTGCCAGCAGGACAGGGGAGTCGGGCTACACCTTC
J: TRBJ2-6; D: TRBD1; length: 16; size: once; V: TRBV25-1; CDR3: CASSERQGSGANVLTF; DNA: TGTGCCAGCAGTGAACGACAGGGTTCTGGGGCCAACGTCCTGACTTTC
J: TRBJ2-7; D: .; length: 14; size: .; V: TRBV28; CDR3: CASTLGQSLYEQYF; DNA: TGTGCCAGCACCCTGGGGCAGAGCCTCTACGAGCAGTACTTC
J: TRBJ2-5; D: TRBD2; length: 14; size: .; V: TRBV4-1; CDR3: CASSQSGGRETQYF; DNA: TGCGCCAGCAGCCAAAGCGGGGGGCGAGAGACCCAGTACTTC
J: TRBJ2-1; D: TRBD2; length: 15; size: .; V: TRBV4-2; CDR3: CASSQSSGGRNEQFF; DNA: TGTGCCAGCAGCCAGTCTAGCGGGGGGAGGAATGAGCAGTTCTTC
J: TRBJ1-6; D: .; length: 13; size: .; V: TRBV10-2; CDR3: CASSTWSNSPLHF; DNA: TGCGCCAGCAGCACCTGGAGTAATTCACCCCTCCACTTT
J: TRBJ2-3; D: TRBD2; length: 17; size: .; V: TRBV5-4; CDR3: CASSFPLAGGSTDTQYF; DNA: TGTGCCAGCAGCTTTCCCCTAGCGGGGGGGAGCACAGATACGCAGTATTTT
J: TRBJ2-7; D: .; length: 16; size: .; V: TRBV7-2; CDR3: CASSLTLGGQPYEQYF; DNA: TGTGCCAGCAGCTTAACGCTGGGGGGACAGCCCTACGAGCAGTACTTC
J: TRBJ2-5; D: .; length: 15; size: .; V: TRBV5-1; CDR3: CASSLGSRTEETQYF; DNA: TGCGCCAGCAGCTTGGGCAGCCGGACTGAAGAGACCCAGTACTTC
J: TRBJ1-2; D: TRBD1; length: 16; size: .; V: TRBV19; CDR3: CASSNGQGVSNYGYTF; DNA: TGTGCCAGTAGTAACGGACAGGGGGTATCTAACTATGGCTACACCTTC
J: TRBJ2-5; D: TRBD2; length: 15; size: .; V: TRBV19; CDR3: CASAPRGGVQETQYF; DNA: TGTGCCAGTGCCCCCCGCGGGGGGGTACAAGAGACCCAGTACTTC
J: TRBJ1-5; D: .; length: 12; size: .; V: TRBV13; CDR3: CASSLGDQPQHF; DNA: TGTGCCAGCAGCTTAGGCGATCAGCCCCAGCATTTT
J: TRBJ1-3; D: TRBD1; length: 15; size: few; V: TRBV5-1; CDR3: CASSLGDRGRNTIYF; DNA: TGCGCCAGCAGCTTGGGGGACAGGGGGCGAAACACCATATATTTT
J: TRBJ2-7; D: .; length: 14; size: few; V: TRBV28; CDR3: CASSLFSSSYEQYF; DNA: TGTGCCAGCAGTTTATTTTCGAGCTCCTACGAGCAGTACTTC
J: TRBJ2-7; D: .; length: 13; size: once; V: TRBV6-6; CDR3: CASSYAKTGEQYF; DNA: TGTGCCAGCAGTTACGCCAAAACGGGGGAGCAGTACTTC
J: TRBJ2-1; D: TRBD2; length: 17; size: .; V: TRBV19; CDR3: CASSQLAGEPSYNEQFF; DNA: TGTGCCAGTAGTCAACTAGCGGGGGAACCCTCCTACAATGAGCAGTTCTTC
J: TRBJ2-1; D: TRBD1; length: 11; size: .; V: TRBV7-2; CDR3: CASSNRGEQFF; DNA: TGTGCCAGCAGCAACAGGGGAGAGCAGTTCTTC
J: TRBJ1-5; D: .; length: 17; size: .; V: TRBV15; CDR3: CATSRDLVSRGNQPQHF; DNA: TGTGCCACCAGCAGAGATTTGGTTTCTCGGGGAAATCAGCCCCAGCATTTT
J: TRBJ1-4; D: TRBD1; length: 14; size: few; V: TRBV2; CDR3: CASLTGQTNEKLFF; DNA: TGTGCCAGCCTGACAGGGCAGACTAATGAAAAACTGTTTTTT
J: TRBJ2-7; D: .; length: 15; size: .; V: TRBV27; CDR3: CASSFVGTGAYEQYF; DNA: TGTGCCAGCAGTTTTGTAGGGACGGGAGCCTACGAGCAGTACTTC
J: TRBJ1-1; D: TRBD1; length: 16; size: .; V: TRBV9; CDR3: CASSSSPGTGTTEAFF; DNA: TGTGCCAGCAGCTCTAGTCCCGGGACAGGGACCACTGAAGCTTTCTTT
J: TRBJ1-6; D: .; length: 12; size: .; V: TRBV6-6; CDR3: CASSNYRAALYF; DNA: TGTGCCAGCAGTAATTACAGAGCCGCCTTATACTTT
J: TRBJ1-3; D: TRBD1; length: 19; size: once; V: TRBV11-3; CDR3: CASRSGTGAIFPEGNTIYF; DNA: TGTGCCAGCAGGTCCGGGACAGGGGCTATTTTTCCTGAGGGAAACACCATATATTTT
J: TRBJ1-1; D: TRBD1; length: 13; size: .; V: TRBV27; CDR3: CASSFLTGSEAFF; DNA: TGTGCCAGCAGTTTTTTGACAGGGTCTGAAGCTTTCTTT
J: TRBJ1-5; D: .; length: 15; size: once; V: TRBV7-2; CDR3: CASSQDGTSLQPQHF; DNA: TGTGCCAGCAGCCAGGACGGGACTAGTCTTCAGCCCCAGCATTTT
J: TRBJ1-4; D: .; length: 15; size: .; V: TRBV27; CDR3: CASSLIRGLGEKLFF; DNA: TGTGCCAGCAGTTTAATCAGGGGTTTAGGTGAAAAACTGTTTTTT
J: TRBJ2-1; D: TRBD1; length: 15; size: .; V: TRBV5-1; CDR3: CASSLRTGVYNEQFF; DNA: TGCGCCAGCAGCTTACGGACAGGGGTTTACAATGAGCAGTTCTTC
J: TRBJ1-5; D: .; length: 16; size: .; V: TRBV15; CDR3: CATSRDQGGVKQPQHF; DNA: TGTGCCACCAGCAGAGATCAAGGAGGAGTAAAGCAGCCCCAGCATTTT
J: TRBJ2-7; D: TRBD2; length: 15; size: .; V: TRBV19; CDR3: CASSMGRVSSYEQYF; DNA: TGTGCCAGTAGTATGGGGAGGGTTTCCTCCTACGAGCAGTACTTC
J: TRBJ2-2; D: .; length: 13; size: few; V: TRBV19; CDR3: CASSIDRAGELFF; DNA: TGTGCCAGTAGTATAGATCGGGCCGGGGAGCTGTTTTTT
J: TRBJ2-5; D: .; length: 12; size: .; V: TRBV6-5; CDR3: CAGGMNQETQYF; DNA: TGTGCCGGGGGGATGAATCAGGAGACCCAGTACTTC
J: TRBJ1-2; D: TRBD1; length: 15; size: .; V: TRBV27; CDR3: CASSFLDRGHWGYTF; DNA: TGTGCCAGCAGTTTCCTGGACAGGGGCCATTGGGGCTACACCTTC
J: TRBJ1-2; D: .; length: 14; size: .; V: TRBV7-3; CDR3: CASTLWQGGDGYTF; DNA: TGTGCCAGCACCCTTTGGCAGGGAGGAGACGGCTACACCTTC
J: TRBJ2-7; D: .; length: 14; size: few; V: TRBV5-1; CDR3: CASSSSGSEDEQYF; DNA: TGCGCCAGCAGCTCGTCGGGTTCCGAGGACGAGCAGTACTTC
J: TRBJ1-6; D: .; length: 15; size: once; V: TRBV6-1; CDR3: CASSERGLYNSPLHF; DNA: TGTGCCAGCAGTGAACGGGGACTGTATAATTCACCCCTCCACTTT
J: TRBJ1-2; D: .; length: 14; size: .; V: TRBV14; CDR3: CASSQVRGNYGYTF; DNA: TGTGCCAGCAGCCAAGTCAGGGGAAACTATGGCTACACCTTC
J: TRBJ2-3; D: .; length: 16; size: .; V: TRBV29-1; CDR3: CSVEDWDSSSTDTQYF; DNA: TGCAGCGTTGAAGATTGGGACTCTTCTAGCACAGATACGCAGTATTTT
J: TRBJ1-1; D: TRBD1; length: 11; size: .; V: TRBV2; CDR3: CASSLTGEAFF; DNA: TGTGCCAGCAGCCTGACAGGGGAAGCTTTCTTT
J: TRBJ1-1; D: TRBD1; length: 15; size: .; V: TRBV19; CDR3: CASKPRGQLNTEAFF; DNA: TGTGCCAGTAAACCGCGGGGACAGTTGAACACTGAAGCTTTCTTT
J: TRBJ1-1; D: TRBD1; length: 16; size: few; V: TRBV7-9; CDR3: CASSSRTGPMNTEAFF; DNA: TGTGCCAGCAGCTCCCGGACAGGGCCCATGAACACTGAAGCTTTCTTT
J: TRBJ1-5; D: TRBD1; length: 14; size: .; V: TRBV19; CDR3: CASKNRGQGQPQHF; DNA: TGTGCCAGTAAGAACAGGGGGCAGGGTCAGCCCCAGCATTTT
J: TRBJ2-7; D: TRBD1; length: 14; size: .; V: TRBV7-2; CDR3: CASSPQTGGYEQYF; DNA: TGTGCCAGCAGCCCGCAGACAGGGGGCTACGAGCAGTACTTC
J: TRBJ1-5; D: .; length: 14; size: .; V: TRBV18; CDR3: CASSPARNNQPQHF; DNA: TGTGCCAGCTCACCGGCGAGGAACAATCAGCCCCAGCATTTT
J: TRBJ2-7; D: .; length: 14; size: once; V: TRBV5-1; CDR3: CASGASQNAYEQYF; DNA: TGCGCCAGCGGAGCTTCCCAAAACGCCTACGAGCAGTACTTC
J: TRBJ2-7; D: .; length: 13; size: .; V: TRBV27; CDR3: CASSFSGTSKQYF; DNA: TGTGCCAGCAGTTTTTCTGGGACAAGCAAGCAGTACTTC
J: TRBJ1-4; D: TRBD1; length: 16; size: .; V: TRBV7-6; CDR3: CASSWGQGSTNEKLFF; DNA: TGTGCCAGCAGCTGGGGACAGGGATCAACTAATGAAAAACTGTTTTTT
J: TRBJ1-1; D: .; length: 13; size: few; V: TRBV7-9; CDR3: CASSLVNRDEAFF; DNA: TGTGCCAGCAGCTTAGTAAACAGGGATGAAGCTTTCTTT
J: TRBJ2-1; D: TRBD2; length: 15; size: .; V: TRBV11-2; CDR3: CASSPGSGGRNEQFF; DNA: TGTGCCAGCAGCCCGGGCTCGGGGGGAAGAAATGAGCAGTTCTTC
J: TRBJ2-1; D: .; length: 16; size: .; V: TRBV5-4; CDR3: CASSLRRGPPYNEQFF; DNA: TGTGCCAGCAGCTTACGGCGGGGGCCCCCCTACAATGAGCAGTTCTTC
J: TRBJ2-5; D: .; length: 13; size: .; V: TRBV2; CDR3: CASSEEYTETQYF; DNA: TGTGCCAGCAGTGAAGAGTACACGGAGACCCAGTACTTC